These 5 T cell receptor beta chains came from one sample sequenced in a study of blood T cell repertoires in COVID-19. Clones were read by immunoSEQ multiplex PCR, and TCRdb kept only the in-frame ones, dropping some. The sample contains 200,000 to 250,000 clones, just over 85% of which appear only once. Sequencing was done on a sample of PBMCs or T cells enriched from blood (not recorded which). Receptors originate from a woman in her forties with acute COVID-19.

The genes are TRBV15 and TRBJ1-1; D remains ambiguous. V was clipped by 0 bases and J by 0 bases, with 2 bases between them. The CDR3 length is 13 residues. The germline gives CDR1 LNHNV, CDR2 YYDKDF (reference sequence). CDR3 in amino acids: CATSRDLNTEAFF. As DNA, the CDR3 is TGTGCCACCAGCAGAGACTTGAACACTGAAGCTTTCTTT.

The chain couples TRBV7-9 to TRBJ1-2; 9 bases are shared with TRBD1. This CDR3 has 14 amino acids. Trimming took 6 bases from V and 2 from J; bases not matched to a gene: 4. CDR1 and CDR2 (germline): SEHNR, FQNEAQ (reference sequence). CDR3 protein: CASSHGQGNYGYTF. The CDR3 DNA reads as TGTGCCAGCAGTCACGGACAGGGGAACTATGGCTACACCTTC.

This chain links TRBV27 with TRBJ2-2; 11 positions match TRBD1. CDR1 is MNHEY, CDR2 SMNVEV, per germline (reference sequence). V shed 2 bases, J shed 4 bases, and the junction held 3 bases outside the gene matches. This CDR3 is built from 16 residues. In DNA form, the CDR3 reads TGTGCCAGCAGTTTAGGACAGGGGGCGATCACCGGGGAGCTGTTTTTT. Translation: CASSLGQGAITGELFF.

The genes are TRBV5-4 and TRBJ1-6, with TRBD1 as a possible D gene (6 bases). V was cut by 0 bases and J by 7 bases, with 11 bases left in between. The CDR3 is 15 residues long. Germline V gene lookup returns CDR1 SGHNT and CDR2 YYREEE (reference sequence). CDR3 protein: CASSLVRGPNSPLHF. The CDR3, as DNA: TGTGCCAGCAGCTTGGTCAGGGGCCCGAATTCACCCCTCCACTTT.

This clone was observed a single time. This chain joins TRBV3-1 (or the pseudogene TRBV3-2) and TRBJ2-7; D not certain. Trimming stripped 1 base from V and 6 bases from J, with 10 bases between. This CDR3 contains 13 residues. Per the germline V gene, CDR1 is LGHDT and CDR2 is YNNKEL (reference sequence). As DNA, the CDR3 is TGTGCCAGCAGCCAAGCCCCGGTGCGCGAGCAGTACTTC. This codes for CASSQAPVREQYF.